A single sample is the source of the 20 T cell receptor beta chains below, sequenced in a study of blood T cell repertoires in COVID-19. Assay used: immunoSEQ multiplex PCR; TCRdb lists only in-frame clones, some missing. The sample lists approximately 350,000 clones, over 75% occurring once. The sample was PBMCs or T cells enriched from blood (not recorded which). The receptors derive from a man aged 18 to 35 who had recovered from COVID-19.

V gene TRBV10-3 combines with J gene TRBJ2-5, with 13 bases matching TRBD2. Per germline, CDR1 ENHRY and CDR2 SYGVKD. The CDR3 is 17 amino acids. The junction had 11 bases not matched to a gene; V was cut back by 5 bases and J by 5 bases. CDR3 in DNA: TGTGCCATCAGTCCGGGACTAGCGGGGTCAAACGGGGAGACCCAGTACTTC. Translating gives CAISPGLAGSNGETQYF.

V gene TRBV7-7 combines with J gene TRBJ2-2, with D possibly matching TRBD1 (5 bases). The germline gives CDR1 SSHAT, CDR2 FNYEAQ (reference sequence). V dropped 5 bases and J dropped 1 base, with 8 bases sitting between them. This CDR3 contains 14 residues. CDR3 protein: CASSVTGNTGELFF. CDR3 sequence (DNA): TGTGCCAGCAGCGTAACAGGGAACACCGGGGAGCTGTTTTTT. Variable domain in full (rest from reference TRBV7-7 and TRBJ2-2): GAGVSQSPRYKVTKRGQDVTLRCDPISSHATLYWYQQALGQGPEFLTYFNYEAQPDKSGLPSDRFSAERPEGSISTLTIQRTEQRDSAMYRCASSVTGNTGELFFGEGSRLTVL.

Only a few counts were recorded for this clone. The rearrangement joins TRBV5-1 to TRBJ1-1, with TRBD1 matching over 7 bases. Trimming took 3 bases from V and 0 from J; bases not matched to a gene: 2. Germline CDR1 is SGHRS and CDR2 is YFSETQ. This CDR3 has 14 residues. DNA for the CDR3: TGCGCCAGCAGCTCCGGACAGGTGAACACTGAAGCTTTCTTT. It translates to CASSSGQVNTEAFF.

The chain recombines TRBV30 with TRBJ2-3, with a weak D call TRBD1 (6 bases). Germline V gene sequence: CDR1 GTSNPN, CDR2 SVGIG (reference sequence). The CDR3 covers 14 residues. V lost 2 bases and J 5 bases, leaving 14 bases between the germline ends. The CDR3, as DNA: TGTGCCTGGAGTTTTCCAGGGGCGAAAGATACGCAGTATTTT. It is translated as CAWSFPGAKDTQYF.

The rearrangement joins TRBV5-1 to TRBJ2-7; maybe TRBD2 (6 bases). The CDR3 contains 14 residues. Trimming pared 2 bases from V and 3 bases from J, leaving 12 bases between. CDR1 SGHRS and CDR2 YFSETQ come from the germline V gene. CDR3 loop: CASSFGTSNYEQYF. The CDR3 coding sequence is TGCGCCAGCAGCTTTGGGACTTCTAACTACGAGCAGTACTTC.

The chain links TRBV2 to TRBJ2-4; 11 nucleotides match TRBD2. V shed 7 bases and J 8 bases; nucleotides not matched to a gene: 22. Per germline, CDR1 SNHLY and CDR2 FYNNEI. CDR3 length equals 19 residues. CDR3 residues: CASTVYDTRLAGREDIQYF. CDR3 nucleotides: TGTGCCAGCACGGTTTATGACACAAGACTAGCGGGGAGGGAGGACATTCAGTACTTC.

The V call is TRBV7-7, the J call TRBJ2-3; TRBD2 agrees at 15 bases. With V trimmed by 5 bases and J by 5 bases, 2 bases remained unmatched. CDR1 and CDR2 from the germline V gene are SSHAT and FNYEAQ (reference sequence). CDR3 length: 15 residues. CDR3 DNA: TGTGCCAGCAGCCCGGGACTAGCGGGAGGAGATACGCAGTATTTT. It encodes CASSPGLAGGDTQYF.

This chain joins TRBV28 and TRBJ2-5, with D perhaps TRBD2 (5 bases). Germline V lookup: CDR1 MDHEN, CDR2 SYDVKM. Between the trimmed V and J ends, which lost 3 bases and 5 bases, there was a span of 16 bases. This CDR3 is built from 15 residues. The DNA for the CDR3 is TGTGCCAGCAGTTTTGAGAGACTACCGGGGGAGACCCAGTACTTC. Its translation is CASSFERLPGETQYF.

The chain employs TRBV10-3 and TRBJ2-1, with TRBD1 as a possible D gene (6 bases). CDR3 size: 12 residues. Looked up from germline, CDR1 is ENHRY and CDR2 is SYGVKD. V was clipped by 10 bases and J by 3 bases, with 10 bases between them. For the CDR3, the DNA is TGTGCCACCCCCAGGGGCTACAATGAGCAGTTCTTC. Translation: CATPRGYNEQFF.

The chain carries TRBV12-5 and TRBJ2-5, with D possibly being TRBD1 (6 bases). V was trimmed by 5 bases and J by 6 bases, leaving 13 bases between them. Germline CDR1 reads LGHNT; CDR2 reads FRNRAP. The CDR3 is 13 amino acids. This chain's CDR3 is CASGPATGQTQYF. The CDR3, as DNA: TGTGCTAGTGGTCCGGCGACAGGTCAGACCCAGTACTTC.

The chain uses TRBV9 and TRBJ2-1; tentative D call: TRBD2 (6 bases). Trimming left V 0 bases short and J 7 bases short, with 14 bases between. The CDR3 loop spans 15 amino acids. Germline values: CDR1 SGDLS, CDR2 YYNGEE. CDR3 loop: CASSVDVGGLNEQFF. The CDR3 bases are TGTGCCAGCAGCGTAGATGTGGGGGGTTTGAATGAGCAGTTCTTC.

The V call is TRBV11-2, the J call TRBJ1-2; no reliable D call. Germline V gene data show CDR1 as SGHAT and CDR2 as FQNNGV. This CDR3 comprises 13 residues. Trimming removed 4 bases at V and 8 bases at J, with 14 bases between. The DNA for the CDR3 is TGTGCCAGCAGCTCGGTACGGATGGGCGGCTACACCTTC. This sequence encodes CASSSVRMGGYTF.

This clone was recorded once. J is TRBJ1-1 and V is TRBV6-2 or TRBV6-3, with D unclear. Trimming removed 0 bases at V and 11 bases at J, with 7 bases between. CDR1 and CDR2 (germline): MNHEY, SVGEGT. The CDR3 consists of 11 residues. In DNA, the CDR3 is TGTGCCAGCAGTTACTCGTTTTCGGCTTTCTTT. This gives the protein CASSYSFSAFF.

The chain carries TRBV5-1 and TRBJ2-3; perhaps TRBD1 as D (5 bases). Looked up from germline, CDR1 is SGHRS and CDR2 is YFSETQ. V was clipped by 2 bases and J by 1 base, with 11 bases between them. CDR3 length: 15 residues. The CDR3 spells CASSFQGTGTDTQYF. The CDR3 region has the DNA TGCGCCAGCAGCTTCCAGGGAACGGGCACAGATACGCAGTATTTT.

This clone was observed a single time. The J gene is TRBJ2-4, the V gene TRBV9, with D perhaps TRBD1 (5 bases). CDR1 is SGDLS, CDR2 YYNGEE, per germline. The V end was cut by 3 bases, the J end by 0 bases, with 25 bases between. The CDR3 has 20 residues. The CDR3 is CASSAGKGKVGYLAKNIQYF. The CDR3 region has the DNA TGTGCCAGCAGCGCAGGGAAGGGAAAGGTCGGGTACCTAGCCAAAAACATTCAGTACTTC.

This rearrangement joins TRBV15 to TRBJ2-6; a possible D gene is TRBD2 (6 bases). Between the trimmed V and J ends, which lost 2 bases and 1 base, there was a span of 15 bases. The length of the CDR3 is 18 residues. In germline, CDR1 is LNHNV, CDR2 YYDKDF (reference sequence). The CDR3 DNA follows: TGTGCCACCAGCAGAAATTTGAGGAGGGATTCTGGGGCCAACGTCCTGACTTTC. Amino acids: CATSRNLRRDSGANVLTF.

V gene TRBV25-1 combines with J gene TRBJ2-7; TRBD1 aligns across 7 bases. Per germline, CDR1 MGHDK and CDR2 SYGVNS. With 5 bases clipped from V and 3 bases from J, the junction kept 7 bases outside the gene matches. This CDR3 has 14 amino acids. The CDR3 sequence: CASSITGDRYEQYF. DNA for the CDR3: TGTGCCAGCAGTATAACAGGGGACCGCTACGAGCAGTACTTC.

About this clone itself: The sample has other DNA sequences that encode this CDR3 too. The CDR3 bases are TGTGCCAGCAGCTTGACAGGGGGCACCACTGAAGCTTTCTTT. This sequence encodes CASSLTGGTTEAFF. This sequence joins TRBV7-9 and TRBJ1-1; TRBD1 matches at 10 bases. Germline CDR1 is SEHNR and CDR2 is FQNEAQ (reference sequence). The CDR3 spans 14 residues. V lost 3 bases to trimming and J lost 4 bases; unmatched junction nucleotides: 2.

In this sample, this clone turned up once. The chain combines TRBV3-1 (or the pseudogene TRBV3-2) with TRBJ1-1, with TRBD1 as a possible D gene (5 bases). The CDR3 extends over 14 amino acids. Trimming left V 1 base short and J 2 bases short, with 8 bases between. Germline V CDR1 and CDR2: LGHDT, YNNKEL (reference sequence). CDR3 DNA: TGTGCCAGCAGCCAAGGGAGGGGAAACACTGAAGCTTTCTTT. It is translated as CASSQGRGNTEAFF.

This clone was seen only once. The chain couples TRBV9 to TRBJ1-2; 9 bases align to TRBD1. The CDR3 is made up of 13 amino acids. J lost 8 bases, V lost 6 bases, and 8 bases had no gene match. Per germline, CDR1 SGDLS and CDR2 YYNGEE. For the CDR3, the DNA is TGTGCCAGCACCCTACAGGGGGCGCGGGGCTACACCTTC. It translates to CASTLQGARGYTF.